The entry below gives a single TCR beta chain sequence along with its context. Assay: immunoSEQ multiplex PCR; the TCRdb copy retains only in-frame clones and omits some. The table records roughly 140,000 clones, 80% to 90% of them present only once. The data stem from a study of blood T cell repertoires in COVID-19. CDR3 length: 14 residues. Trimming left V 0 bases short and J 11 bases short, with 16 bases between. CDR1 is MGHRA and CDR2 is YSYEKL in the germline V gene. The sample consisted of peripheral blood. The TCR sequence derives from a woman in her thirties or forties with acute or convalescent COVID-19. V gene TRBV4-1 combines with J gene TRBJ1-1; a possible D gene is TRBD1 (6 bases). The CDR3 nucleotides are TGCGCCAGCAGCCAAGAACCAGGGGAAGGGCGGGCTTTCTTT. It encodes CASSQEPGEGRAFF.